This T cell receptor (beta chain) was sequenced during a study of T-cell reconstitution after alpha-beta-depleted transplantation in children. Study-wide points: After one year, T-cell counts and TCRbeta diversity mostly came from new T cells.

Unique molecular identifiers were used in preparing the TCRbeta library. Via MiXCR, TCRdb re-called the PCR reads, giving one row per CDR3 protein. The sample has about 900,000 distinct CDR3 sequences, about 29% seen once; the top ten hold about 28%. Germline lookup yields CDR1 ENHRY and CDR2 SYGVKD. Trimming removed 2 bases from V and 3 bases from J, with 5 bases in between. The CDR3 consists of 13 residues. This clonotype was recorded a few times. What it recognizes is unknown. The chain is built from TRBV10-3 and TRBJ2-1; D gene ambiguous. This receptor was identified in a boy in the first two years of life who had a stem cell transplant for SCID, so the T cells may come from the graft donor. The sample here was PBMCs, mostly from graft donor cells, taken 360 days after TCRalphabeta/CD19-depleted stem cell transplant. The CDR3 region has the DNA TGTGCCATCAGTGAGAAGCGCTACAATGAGCAGTTCTTC. This translates into CAISEKRYNEQFF.